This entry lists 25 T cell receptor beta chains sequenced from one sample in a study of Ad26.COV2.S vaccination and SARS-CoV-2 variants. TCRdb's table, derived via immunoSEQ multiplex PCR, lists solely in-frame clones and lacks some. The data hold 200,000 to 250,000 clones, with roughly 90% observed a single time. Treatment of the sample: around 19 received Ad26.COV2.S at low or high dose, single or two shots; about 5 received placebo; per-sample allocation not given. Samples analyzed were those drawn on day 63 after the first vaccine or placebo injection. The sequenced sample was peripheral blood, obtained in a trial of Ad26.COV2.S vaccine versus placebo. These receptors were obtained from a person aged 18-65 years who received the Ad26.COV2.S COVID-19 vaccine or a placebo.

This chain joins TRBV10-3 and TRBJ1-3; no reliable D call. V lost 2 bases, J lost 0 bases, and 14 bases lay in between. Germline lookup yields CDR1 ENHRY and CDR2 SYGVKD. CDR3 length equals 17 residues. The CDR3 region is CAISEGRQTPSGNTIYF. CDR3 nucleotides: TGTGCCATCAGTGAGGGTCGGCAGACCCCCTCTGGAAACACCATATATTTT.

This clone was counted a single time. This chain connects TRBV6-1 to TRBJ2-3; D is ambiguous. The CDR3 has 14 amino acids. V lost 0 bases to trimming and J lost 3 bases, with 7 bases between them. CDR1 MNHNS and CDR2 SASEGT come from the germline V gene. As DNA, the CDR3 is TGTGCCAGCAGTGAAGCGCTTCAGACAGATACGCAGTATTTT. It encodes CASSEALQTDTQYF.

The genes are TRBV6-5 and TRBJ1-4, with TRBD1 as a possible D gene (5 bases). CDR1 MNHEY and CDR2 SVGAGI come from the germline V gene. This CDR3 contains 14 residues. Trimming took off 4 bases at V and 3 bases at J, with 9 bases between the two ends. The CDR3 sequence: CASSFGQSNEKLFF. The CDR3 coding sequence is TGTGCCAGCAGTTTCGGACAATCTAATGAAAAACTGTTTTTT.

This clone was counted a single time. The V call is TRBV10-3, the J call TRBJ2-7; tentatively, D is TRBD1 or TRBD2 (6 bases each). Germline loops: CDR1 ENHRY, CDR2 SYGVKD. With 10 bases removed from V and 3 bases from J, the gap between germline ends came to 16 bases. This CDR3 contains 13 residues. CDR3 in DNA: TGTGCCACCGGGGGCGGATTTAACTACGAGCAGTACTTC. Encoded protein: CATGGGFNYEQYF.

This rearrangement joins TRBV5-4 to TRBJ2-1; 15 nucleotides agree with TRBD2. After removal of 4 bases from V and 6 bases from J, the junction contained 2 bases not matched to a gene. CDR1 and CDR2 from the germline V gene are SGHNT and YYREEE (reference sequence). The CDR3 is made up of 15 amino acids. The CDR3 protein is CASSPGLAGGNEQFF. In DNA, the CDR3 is TGTGCCAGCAGCCCGGGACTAGCGGGAGGCAATGAGCAGTTCTTC.

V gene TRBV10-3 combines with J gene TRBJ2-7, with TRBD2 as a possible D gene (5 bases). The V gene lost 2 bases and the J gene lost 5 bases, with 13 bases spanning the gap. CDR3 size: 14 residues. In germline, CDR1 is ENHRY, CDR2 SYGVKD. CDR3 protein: CAISEARELDEQYF. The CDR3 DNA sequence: TGTGCCATCAGTGAGGCGAGGGAACTCGACGAGCAGTACTTC.

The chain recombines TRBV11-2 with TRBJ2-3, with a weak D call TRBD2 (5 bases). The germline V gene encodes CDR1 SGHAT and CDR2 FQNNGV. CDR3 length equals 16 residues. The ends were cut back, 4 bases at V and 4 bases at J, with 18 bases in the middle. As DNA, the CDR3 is TGTGCCAGCAGCTCTTGGAGAAATGCGGGCTCAGATACGCAGTATTTT. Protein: CASSSWRNAGSDTQYF.

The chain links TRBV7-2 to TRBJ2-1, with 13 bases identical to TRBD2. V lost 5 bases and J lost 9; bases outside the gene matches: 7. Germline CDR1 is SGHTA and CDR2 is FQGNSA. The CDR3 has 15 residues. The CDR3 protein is CASSPLAGGLSEQFF. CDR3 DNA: TGTGCCAGCAGCCCACTAGCGGGGGGGCTCAGTGAGCAGTTCTTC.

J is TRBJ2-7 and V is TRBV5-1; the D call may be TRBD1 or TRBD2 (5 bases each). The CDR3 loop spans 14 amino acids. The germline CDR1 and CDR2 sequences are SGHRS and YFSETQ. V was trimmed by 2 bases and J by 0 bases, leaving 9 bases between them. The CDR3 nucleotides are TGCGCCAGCAGCTTCCGGGACGGCTCCTACGAGCAGTACTTC. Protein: CASSFRDGSYEQYF.

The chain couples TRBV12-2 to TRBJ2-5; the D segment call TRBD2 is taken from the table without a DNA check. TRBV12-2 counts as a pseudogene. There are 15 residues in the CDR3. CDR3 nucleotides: TGTGCAAGTCGCTTAACCGGGACGGGGGGAGAGACCCAGTACTTC. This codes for CASRLTGTGGETQYF.

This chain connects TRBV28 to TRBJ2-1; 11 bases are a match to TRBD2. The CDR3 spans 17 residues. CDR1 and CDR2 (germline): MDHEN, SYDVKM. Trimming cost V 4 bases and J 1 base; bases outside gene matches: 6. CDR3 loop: CASSSPVAGGSYNEQFF. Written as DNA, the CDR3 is TGTGCCAGCAGTTCACCGGTAGCGGGAGGGTCCTACAATGAGCAGTTCTTC.

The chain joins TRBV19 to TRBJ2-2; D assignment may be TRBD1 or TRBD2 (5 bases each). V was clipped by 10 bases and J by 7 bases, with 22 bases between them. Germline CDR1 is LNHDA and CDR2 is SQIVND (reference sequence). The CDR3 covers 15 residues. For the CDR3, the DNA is TGTGCCACCCCCCCTAGGGGACCCTCTGGCGGGGAGCTGTTTTTT. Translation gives CATPPRGPSGGELFF.

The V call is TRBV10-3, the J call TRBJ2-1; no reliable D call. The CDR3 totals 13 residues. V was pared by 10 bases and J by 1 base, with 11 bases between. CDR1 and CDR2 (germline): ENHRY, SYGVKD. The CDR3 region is CATGLTSYNEQFF. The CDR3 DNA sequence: TGTGCCACCGGGTTGACGTCCTACAATGAGCAGTTCTTC.

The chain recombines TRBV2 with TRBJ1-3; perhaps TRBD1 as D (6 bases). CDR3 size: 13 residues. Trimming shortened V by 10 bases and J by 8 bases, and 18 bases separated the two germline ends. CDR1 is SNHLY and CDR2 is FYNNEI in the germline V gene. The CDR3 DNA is TGTGCCACCGATCGAGGGGGGGGATACACCATATATTTT. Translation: CATDRGGGYTIYF.

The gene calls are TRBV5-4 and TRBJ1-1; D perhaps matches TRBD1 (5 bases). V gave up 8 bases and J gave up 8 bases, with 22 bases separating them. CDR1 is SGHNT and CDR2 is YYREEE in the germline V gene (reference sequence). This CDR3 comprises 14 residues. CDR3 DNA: TGTGCCAGTTTCCTTGGGGTTTCGGGGGGGGAAGCTTTCTTT. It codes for CASFLGVSGGEAFF. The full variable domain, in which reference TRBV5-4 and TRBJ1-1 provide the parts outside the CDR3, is ETGVTQSPTHLIKTRGQQVTLRCSSQSGHNTVSWYQQALGQGPQFIFQYYREEENGRGNFPPRFSGLQFPNYSSELNVNALELDDSALYLCASFLGVSGGEAFFGQGTRLTVV.

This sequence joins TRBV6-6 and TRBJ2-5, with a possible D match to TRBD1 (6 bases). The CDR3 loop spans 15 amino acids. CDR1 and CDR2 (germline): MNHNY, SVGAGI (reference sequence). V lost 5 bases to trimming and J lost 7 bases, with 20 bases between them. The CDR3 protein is CASSPPGREGGTQYF. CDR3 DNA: TGTGCCAGCAGTCCCCCAGGGCGAGAAGGGGGGACCCAGTACTTC.

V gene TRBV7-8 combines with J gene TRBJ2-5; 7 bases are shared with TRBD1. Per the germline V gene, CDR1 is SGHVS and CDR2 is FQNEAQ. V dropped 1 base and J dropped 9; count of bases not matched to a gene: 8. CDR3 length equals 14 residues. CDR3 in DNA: TGTGCCAGCAGCTTAGTAGGGGGCTCGGGTCCCCAGTACTTC. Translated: CASSLVGGSGPQYF.

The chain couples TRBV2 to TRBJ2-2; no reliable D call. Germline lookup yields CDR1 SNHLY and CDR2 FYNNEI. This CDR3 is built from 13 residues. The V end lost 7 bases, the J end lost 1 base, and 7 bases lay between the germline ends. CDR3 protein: CASIVENTGELFF. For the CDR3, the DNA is TGTGCCAGCATCGTGGAGAACACCGGGGAGCTGTTTTTT.

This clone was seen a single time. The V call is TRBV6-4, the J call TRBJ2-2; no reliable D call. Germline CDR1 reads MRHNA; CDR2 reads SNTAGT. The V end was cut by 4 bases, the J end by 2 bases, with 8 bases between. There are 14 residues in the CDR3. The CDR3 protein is CASSVGVNTGELFF. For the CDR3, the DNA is TGTGCCAGCAGTGTTGGCGTTAACACCGGGGAGCTGTTTTTT.

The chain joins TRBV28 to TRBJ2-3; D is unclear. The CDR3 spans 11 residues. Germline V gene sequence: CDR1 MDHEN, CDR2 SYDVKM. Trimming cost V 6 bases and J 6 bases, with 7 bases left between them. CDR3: CASSDRDTQYF. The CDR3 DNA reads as TGTGCCAGCAGCGACCGGGATACGCAGTATTTT. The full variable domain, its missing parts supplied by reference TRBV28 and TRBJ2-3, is DVKVTQSSRYLVKRTGEKVFLECVQDMDHENMFWYRQDPGLGLRLIYFSYDVKMKEKGDIPEGYSVSREKKERFSLILESASTNQTSMYLCASSDRDTQYFGPGTRLTVL.

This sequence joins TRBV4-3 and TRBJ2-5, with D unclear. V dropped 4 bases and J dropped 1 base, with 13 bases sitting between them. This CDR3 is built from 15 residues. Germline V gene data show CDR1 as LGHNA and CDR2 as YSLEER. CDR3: CASSPLRYSQETQYF. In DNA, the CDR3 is TGCGCCAGCAGCCCCCTTAGGTACTCCCAAGAGACCCAGTACTTC.

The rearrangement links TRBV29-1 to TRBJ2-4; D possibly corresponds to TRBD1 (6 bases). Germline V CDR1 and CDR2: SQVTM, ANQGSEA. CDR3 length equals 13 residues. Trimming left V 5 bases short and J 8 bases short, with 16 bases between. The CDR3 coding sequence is TGCAGCGTTACCTCCCGACAGGAGGACATTCAGTACTTC. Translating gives CSVTSRQEDIQYF.

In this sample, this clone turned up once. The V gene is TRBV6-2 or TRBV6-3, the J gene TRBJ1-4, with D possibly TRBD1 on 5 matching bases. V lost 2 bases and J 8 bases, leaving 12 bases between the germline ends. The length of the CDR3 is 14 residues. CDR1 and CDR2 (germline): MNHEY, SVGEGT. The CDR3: CASSYGGVGEKLFF. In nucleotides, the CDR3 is TGTGCCAGCAGTTACGGGGGAGTCGGGGAAAAACTGTTTTTT.

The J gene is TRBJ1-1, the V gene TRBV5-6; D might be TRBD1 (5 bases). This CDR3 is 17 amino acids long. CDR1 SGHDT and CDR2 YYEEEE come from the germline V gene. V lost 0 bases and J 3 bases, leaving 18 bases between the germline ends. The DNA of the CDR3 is TGTGCCAGCAGCTTGGCCTCGAAGGGGAAAATGGACACTGAAGCTTTCTTT. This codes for CASSLASKGKMDTEAFF.

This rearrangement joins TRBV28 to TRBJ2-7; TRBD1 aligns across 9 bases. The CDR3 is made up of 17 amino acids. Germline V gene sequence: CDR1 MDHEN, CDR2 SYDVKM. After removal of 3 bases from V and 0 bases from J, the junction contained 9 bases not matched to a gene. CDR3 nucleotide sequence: TGTGCCAGCAGTTTCGGGACAGGGAGGAAGACCTCCTACGAGCAGTACTTC. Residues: CASSFGTGRKTSYEQYF.